The entry that follows covers one T cell receptor beta chain sequence. Its specific antigen is unknown. No quality values exist for individual bases; no much larger clone is one base distant. This sample was included in a study of cytotoxic CD8 clonotypes in ibrutinib-treated CLL (dated by TCRdb to 2020 to 2022). General notes on the study: In this cohort, approximately 15 patients were treatment-naive and approximately twelve were relapsed/refractory, while some 17 had unmutated IGHV. Responses were partial in around 25 patients and complete in 2; after median about 5.5 years follow-up, some 15 stayed in remission and about twelve progressed. Samples at response were collected after a median of roughly 13 months of treatment, with a range of about 6 to 36 months. Samples averaged around 280,000 productive templates and 94,082 productive rearrangements. Longitudinal samples were available for 26 of the 86 trial participants. Cryopreserved peripheral blood mononuclear cells were collected before treatment, at response, and at either disease progression or sustained remission.

V loses 0 bases of germline sequence and J loses 2 bases, and the interval between the two ends is 11 bases. CDR1 MNHEY and CDR2 SVGAGI were looked up in the germline V gene. From the cysteine up to the phenylalanine, the CDR3 has a length of 15 residues. CDR3 DNA only is kept here, 45 bases in frame from base 1. For TCR beta library preparation, roughly 2 micrograms of genomic DNA was extracted from cryopreserved PBMCs. Longitudinal blood samples from CLL patients receiving ibrutinib monotherapy were subjected to high-throughput TCR beta sequencing. The patients took part in an open-label, single-center phase 2 trial of ibrutinib monotherapy. Broader findings and caveats from the paper: An increase in clonality was observed at ibrutinib response, with clonality remaining stable during sustained remission and falling back toward baseline at progression. At baseline, clonality was higher than in age-matched healthy donors and showed a strong correlation with circulating CD8+ T-cell counts. Sampling times were not matched between patients in sustained remission and patients whose disease was progressing, and lymph node repertoires were not examined. Public clonotypes were found to be uncommon and were observed to contract or remain stable during treatment; the increase in clonality was shown to reflect expansion of private clonotypes at ibrutinib response.

A MiSeq instrument was used for deep resolution sequencing, which targeted depths ranging from 1 in 1 million up to 1 in 200,000 T cells, with coverage averaging 10x for each clonotype. The immunoSEQ hsTCRB Kit was used to generate TCR beta libraries. The source study handled its data this way. ImmunoSEQ Data Assistant and ImmunoSEQ Analyzer were used for data analysis, and V, D and J genes were assigned according to IMGT definitions. Clonality, with values ranging from 0 to 1, was calculated as one minus the normalized Shannon entropy of productive rearrangement frequencies. Only overrepresented clonotypes making up at least 0.05% of the repertoire of each patient were included in the public clonotype analysis. Approximately 13 age-matched healthy donor repertoires from immuneACCESS served as clonality controls. TCRdb holds this immuneACCESS table with in-frame rearrangements only. Some clones are missing; in checked studies, unresolved V genes explain under half, and the rest has no known cause. V, J and clone size are those of that table, while D and trimming were read from the DNA. This sample gives some 27,000 clones in total; 45% to 65% of them show up just once. Of the sample, around 5% falls within the top ten clones.

This specimen was PBMCs, taken before ibrutinib treatment. This TCR was recovered from a human donor with chronic lymphocytic leukemia. The chain uses TRBV6-5 and TRBJ2-7; the D gene is possibly TRBD2, with 6 bases matching. This receptor carries the CDR3 CASSYSRLVTYEQYF. The DNA is as follows: TGTGCCAGCAGTTACTCCAGACTAGTAACCTACGAGCAGTACTTC.